Below, one TCR beta chain is given with its context. Its antigen is not known. The use of a sample-barcoded 5' primer and a J-beta primer mix characterized a second PCR of roughly 6 to 11 cycles. Unique molecular identifiers of 12 random nucleotides labeled each cDNA. Via MiXCR, TCRdb re-called the 5' RACE reads, giving one row per CDR3 protein. Altogether about 1.4 million distinct CDR3 sequences are present, 55% to 75% being singletons, with the ten largest covering more than 6%. This record comes from a study of blood T cells in healthy people across ages. Study details: Capture via template switching afforded approximately one barcoded beta molecule per two T cells.

Findings and caveats of the study: Compared with aged donors, long-lived donors showed fewer expanded clones, suggesting selection. Age brought a roughly linear fall in TCR beta diversity measured per million T cells.

The TCR originated in a man aged 18-30 years in good health. What was sequenced was blood.

The CDR3 region has the DNA TGTGCCGTAGGACACCAAGCGGGGGAAGCTTTCTTT. Protein product: CAVGHQAGEAFF. The V call is TRBV10-3, the J call TRBJ1-6; maybe TRBD1 (5 bases). The J call is in doubt because the DNA end fits TRBJ1-1 better. This CDR3 spans 12 amino acids. CDR1 and CDR2 (germline): ENHRY, SYGVKD.